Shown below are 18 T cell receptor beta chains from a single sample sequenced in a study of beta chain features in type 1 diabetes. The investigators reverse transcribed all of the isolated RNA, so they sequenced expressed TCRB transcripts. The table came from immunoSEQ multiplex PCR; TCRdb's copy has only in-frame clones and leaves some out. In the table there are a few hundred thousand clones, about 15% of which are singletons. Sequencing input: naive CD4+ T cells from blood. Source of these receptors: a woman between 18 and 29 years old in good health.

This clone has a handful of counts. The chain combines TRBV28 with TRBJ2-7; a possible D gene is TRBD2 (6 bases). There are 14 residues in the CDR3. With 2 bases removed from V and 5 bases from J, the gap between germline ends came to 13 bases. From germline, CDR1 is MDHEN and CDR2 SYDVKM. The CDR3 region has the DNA TGTGCCAGCAGTTTAGGGACTTTAAGGAACGAGCAGTACTTC. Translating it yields CASSLGTLRNEQYF.

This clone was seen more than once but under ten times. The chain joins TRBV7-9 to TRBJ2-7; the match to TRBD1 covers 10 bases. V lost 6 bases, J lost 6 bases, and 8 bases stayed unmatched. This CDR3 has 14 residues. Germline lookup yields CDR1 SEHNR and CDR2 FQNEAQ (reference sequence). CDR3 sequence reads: CASRFDRGQGEQYF. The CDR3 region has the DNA TGTGCCAGCAGGTTCGACAGGGGGCAGGGCGAGCAGTACTTC.

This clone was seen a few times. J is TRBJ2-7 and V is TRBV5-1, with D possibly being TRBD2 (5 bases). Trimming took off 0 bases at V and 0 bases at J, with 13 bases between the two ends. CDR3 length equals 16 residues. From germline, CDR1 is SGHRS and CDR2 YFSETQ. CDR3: CASSLVGAAGSYEQYF. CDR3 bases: TGCGCCAGCAGCTTGGTTGGCGCCGCGGGCTCCTACGAGCAGTACTTC.

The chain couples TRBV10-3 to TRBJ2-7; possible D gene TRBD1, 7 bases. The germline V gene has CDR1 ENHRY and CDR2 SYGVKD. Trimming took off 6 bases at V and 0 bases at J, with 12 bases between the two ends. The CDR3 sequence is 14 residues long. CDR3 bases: TGTGCCATCAGAACAGGGGACTCCTCCTACGAGCAGTACTTC. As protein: CAIRTGDSSYEQYF.

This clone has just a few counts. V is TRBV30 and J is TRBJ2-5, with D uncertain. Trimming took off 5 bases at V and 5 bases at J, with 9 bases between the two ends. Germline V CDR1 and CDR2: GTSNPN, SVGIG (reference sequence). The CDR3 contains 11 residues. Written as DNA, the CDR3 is TGTGCCTGGGGAGTGCGGGAGACCCAGTACTTC. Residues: CAWGVRETQYF.

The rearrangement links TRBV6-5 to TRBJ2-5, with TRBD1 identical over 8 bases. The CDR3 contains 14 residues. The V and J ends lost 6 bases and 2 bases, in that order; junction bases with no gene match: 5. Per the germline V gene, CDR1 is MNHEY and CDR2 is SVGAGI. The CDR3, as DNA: TGTGCCAGCAGGGGGAGGACAGGGCAAGAGACCCAGTACTTC. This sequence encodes CASRGRTGQETQYF.

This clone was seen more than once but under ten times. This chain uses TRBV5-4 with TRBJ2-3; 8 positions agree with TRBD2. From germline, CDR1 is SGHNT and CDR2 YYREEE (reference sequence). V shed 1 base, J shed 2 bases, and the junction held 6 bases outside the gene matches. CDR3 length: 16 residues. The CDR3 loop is CASSLMLAGITDTQYF. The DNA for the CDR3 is TGTGCCAGCAGCTTGATGTTAGCGGGGATCACAGATACGCAGTATTTT.

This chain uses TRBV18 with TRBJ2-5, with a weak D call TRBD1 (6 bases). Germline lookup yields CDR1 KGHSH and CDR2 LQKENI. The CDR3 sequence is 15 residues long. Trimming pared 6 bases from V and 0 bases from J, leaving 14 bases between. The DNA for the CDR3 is TGTGCCAGCTCCTACGTCCAGGGGTACCAAGAGACCCAGTACTTC. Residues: CASSYVQGYQETQYF.

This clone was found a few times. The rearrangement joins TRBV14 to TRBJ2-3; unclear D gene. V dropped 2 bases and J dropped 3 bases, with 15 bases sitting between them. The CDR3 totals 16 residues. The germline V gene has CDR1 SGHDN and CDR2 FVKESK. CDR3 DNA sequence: TGTGCCAGCAGCCAACTAGGTACTCCGTCGACAGATACGCAGTATTTT. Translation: CASSQLGTPSTDTQYF.

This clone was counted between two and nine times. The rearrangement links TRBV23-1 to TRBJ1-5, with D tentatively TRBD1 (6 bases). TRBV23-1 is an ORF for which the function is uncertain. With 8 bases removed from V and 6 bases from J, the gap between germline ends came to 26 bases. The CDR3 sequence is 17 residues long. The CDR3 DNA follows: TGCGCCAGCCACTCCTGGGGAGCTGCCAGGGGCAGTCAGCCCCAGCATTTT. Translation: CASHSWGAARGSQPQHF.

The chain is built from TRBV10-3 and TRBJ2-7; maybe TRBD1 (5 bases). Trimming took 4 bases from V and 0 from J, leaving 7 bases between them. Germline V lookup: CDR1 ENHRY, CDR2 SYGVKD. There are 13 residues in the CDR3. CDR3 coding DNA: TGTGCCATCAGTGTGACAGACTCCTACGAGCAGTACTTC. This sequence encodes CAISVTDSYEQYF.

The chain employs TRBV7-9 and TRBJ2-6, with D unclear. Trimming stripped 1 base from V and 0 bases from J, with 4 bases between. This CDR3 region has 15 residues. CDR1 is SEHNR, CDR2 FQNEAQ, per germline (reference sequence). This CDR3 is CASSLGYSGANVLTF. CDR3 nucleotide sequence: TGTGCCAGCAGCTTAGGTTACTCTGGGGCCAACGTCCTGACTTTC.

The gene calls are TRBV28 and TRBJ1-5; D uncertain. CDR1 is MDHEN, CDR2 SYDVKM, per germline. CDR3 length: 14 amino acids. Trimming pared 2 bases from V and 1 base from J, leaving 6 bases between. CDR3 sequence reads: CASSLVTSNQPQHF. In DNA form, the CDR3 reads TGTGCCAGCAGTTTAGTCACAAGCAATCAGCCCCAGCATTTT.

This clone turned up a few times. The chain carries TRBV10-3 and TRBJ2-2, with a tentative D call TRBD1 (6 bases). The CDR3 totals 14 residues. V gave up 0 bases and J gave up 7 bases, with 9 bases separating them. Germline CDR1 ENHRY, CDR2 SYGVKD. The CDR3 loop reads CAISESTGFGELFF. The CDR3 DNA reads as TGTGCCATCAGTGAGTCGACAGGATTCGGGGAGCTGTTTTTT.

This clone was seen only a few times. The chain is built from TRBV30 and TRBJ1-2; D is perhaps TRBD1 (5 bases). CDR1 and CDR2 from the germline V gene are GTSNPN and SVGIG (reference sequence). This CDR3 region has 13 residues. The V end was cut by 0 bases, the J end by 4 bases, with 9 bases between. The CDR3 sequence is CAWSVGRAYGYTF. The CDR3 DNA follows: TGTGCCTGGAGTGTGGGCAGGGCCTATGGCTACACCTTC. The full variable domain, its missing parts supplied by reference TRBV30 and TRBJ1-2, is SQTIHQWPATLVQPVGSPLSLECTVEGTSNPNLYWYRQAAGRGLQLLFYSVGIGQISSEVPQNLSASRPQDRQFILSSKKLLLSDSGFYLCAWSVGRAYGYTFGSGTRLTVV.

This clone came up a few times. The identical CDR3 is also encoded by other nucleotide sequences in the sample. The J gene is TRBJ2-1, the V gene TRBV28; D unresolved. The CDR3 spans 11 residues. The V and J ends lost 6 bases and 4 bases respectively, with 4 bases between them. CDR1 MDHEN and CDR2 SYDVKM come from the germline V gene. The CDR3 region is CASSQYNEQFF. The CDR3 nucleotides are TGTGCCAGCAGCCAATACAATGAGCAGTTCTTC.

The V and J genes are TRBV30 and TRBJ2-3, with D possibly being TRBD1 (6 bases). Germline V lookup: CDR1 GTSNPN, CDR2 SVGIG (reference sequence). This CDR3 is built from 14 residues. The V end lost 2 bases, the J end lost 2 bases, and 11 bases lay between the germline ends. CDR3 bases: TGTGCCTGGAGTATCAGGGGTATCACAGATACGCAGTATTTT. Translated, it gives CAWSIRGITDTQYF.

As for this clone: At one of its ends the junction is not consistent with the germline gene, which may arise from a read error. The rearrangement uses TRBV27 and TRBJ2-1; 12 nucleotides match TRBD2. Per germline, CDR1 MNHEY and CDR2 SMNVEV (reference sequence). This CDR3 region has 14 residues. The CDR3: CASSPTSGRTPGVF. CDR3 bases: TGTGCCAGCAGTCCGACTAGCGGGAGAACCCCGGGGGTCTTC.